This TCR beta chain was documented in a study of CD8+ T cells in alopecia areata. Study-wide points: On tofacitinib, scalp and blood still held many of the expanded lesional clones. TCR sharing was clearer in mice than between patients, perhaps partly owing to patient HLA diversity.

Described treatment: oral pan-JAK inhibitor, 5-10 mg twice daily. Peripheral blood samples and lesional scalp punch biopsies were obtained from alopecia areata patients. In regard to this clone: Antigen specificity is unknown.

Germline loops: CDR1 SGHRS, CDR2 YFSETQ. The V and J ends lost 4 bases and 4 bases, in that order; junction bases with no gene match: 6. The CDR3 totals 14 residues. Reverse transcription of extracted RNA yielded cDNA, which provided the sequencing template. Profiled with immunoSEQ multiplex PCR; TCRdb holds only in-frame clones, not every one. Of 100,000 to 150,000 clones listed, around 60% were seen once; the top ten hold around 6%. The clonotype was recovered from a human donor with alopecia areata. This sequence joins TRBV5-1 and TRBJ1-1, with 8 bases identical to TRBD1. The specimen comprised CD4+ T cells sorted from blood, sampled at week 4, from a patient treated with tofacitinib. DNA of the CDR3: TGCGCCAGCAGCCGTGTGACAGGGGCCACTGAAGCTTTCTTT. It translates to CASSRVTGATEAFF.